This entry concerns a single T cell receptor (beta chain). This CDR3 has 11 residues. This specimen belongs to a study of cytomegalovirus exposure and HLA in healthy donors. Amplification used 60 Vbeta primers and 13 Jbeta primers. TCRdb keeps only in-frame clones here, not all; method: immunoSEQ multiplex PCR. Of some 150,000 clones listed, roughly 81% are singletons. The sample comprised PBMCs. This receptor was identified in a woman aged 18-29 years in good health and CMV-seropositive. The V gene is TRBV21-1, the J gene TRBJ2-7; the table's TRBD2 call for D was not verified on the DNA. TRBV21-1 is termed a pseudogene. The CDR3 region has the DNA TGTGCCAGCCCGGTTGTCTACGAGCAGTACTTC. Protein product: CASPVVYEQYF.